The rows below give T cell receptor beta chains drawn from one sample of a study of blood T cell repertoires in COVID-19. Method: immunoSEQ multiplex PCR; TCRdb's copy keeps in-frame clones and lacks some. The sample consists of some 45,000 clones, 82% of them appearing once. Sequencing was performed on peripheral blood. These receptors came from a woman aged 60-75 years with acute or convalescent COVID-19. Both conserved end residues are part of each CDR3. A D gene is named only where the DNA matches it firmly. Some rows mark clone size as missing; the rest say once, few, many or name a class of expanded clone.

j_call | v_call | d_call | clone_size | cdr3_aa | cdr3_nt
TRBJ2-1 | TRBV9 | - | - | CASSAGGTVDGEQFF | TGTGCCAGCAGCGCCGGCGGGACAGTTGATGGTGAGCAGTTCTTC
TRBJ2-3 | TRBV7-3 | - | - | CASSLSAFTDTQYF | TGTGCCAGCAGCTTAAGCGCCTTCACAGATACGCAGTATTTT
TRBJ2-2 | TRBV3-1/TRBV3-2 | TRBD2 | few | CASSPSGGNTGELFF | TGTGCCAGCAGCCCGAGCGGGGGGAACACCGGGGAGCTGTTTTTT
TRBJ2-7 | TRBV7-2 | TRBD2 | - | CASSLGTSGGFAYEQYF | TGTGCCAGCAGCTTAGGGACTAGCGGGGGGTTTGCCTACGAGCAGTACTTC
TRBJ1-2 | TRBV2 | TRBD1 | few | CASSETGQGATGYTF | TGTGCCAGCAGTGAAACGGGGCAGGGGGCGACTGGCTACACCTTC
TRBJ1-5 | TRBV19 | - | - | CASNGGEWGQPQHF | TGTGCCAGTAATGGGGGGGAGTGGGGTCAGCCCCAGCATTTT
TRBJ2-1 | TRBV9 | TRBD2 | - | CASSVFAGGPGDEQFF | TGTGCCAGCAGCGTATTTGCGGGGGGGCCTGGTGATGAGCAGTTCTTC
TRBJ1-5 | TRBV5-6 | - | - | CASSSGVAGISNQPQHF | TGTGCCAGCAGCTCGGGCGTGGCAGGGATTAGCAATCAGCCCCAGCATTTT
TRBJ2-5 | TRBV5-4 | TRBD2 | - | CASSRWTSGGAMTQYF | TGTGCCAGCAGCCGTTGGACTAGCGGGGGGGCCATGACCCAGTACTTC
TRBJ1-3 | TRBV6-5 | - | - | CASSTRPGGNTIYF | TGTGCCAGCAGCACCAGGCCGGGAGGAAACACCATATATTTT
TRBJ1-2 | TRBV30 | TRBD1 | - | CAWSGDRNYGYTF | TGTGCCTGGAGTGGGGACAGAAACTATGGCTACACCTTC
TRBJ2-5 | TRBV7-9 | - | few | CATTAEQETQYF | TGTGCCACCACTGCAGAACAAGAGACCCAGTACTTC
TRBJ2-2 | TRBV4-3 | TRBD1 | few | CASSRQGANTGELFF | TGCGCCAGCAGCCGACAGGGGGCGAACACCGGGGAGCTGTTTTTT
TRBJ2-7 | TRBV12-5 | - | - | CASGLGPGASYEQYF | TGTGCTAGTGGTTTGGGACCGGGAGCCTCCTACGAGCAGTACTTC
TRBJ2-1 | TRBV2 | - | - | CASSLELRLYNEQFF | TGTGCCAGCAGCCTAGAGTTGAGGCTGTACAATGAGCAGTTCTTC
TRBJ2-4 | TRBV19 | TRBD1 | - | CASSISAGQGVKNIQYF | TGTGCCAGTAGTATATCTGCGGGACAGGGGGTCAAAAACATTCAGTACTTC
TRBJ1-4 | TRBV19 | TRBD1 | once | CASSPRQGENEKLFF | TGTGCCAGTAGTCCTCGACAGGGGGAGAATGAAAAACTGTTTTTT
TRBJ1-1 | TRBV4-1 | - | - | CASSQVSTAGNTEAFF | TGCGCCAGCAGCCAAGTAAGCACAGCGGGGAACACTGAAGCTTTCTTT
TRBJ2-3 | TRBV24-1 | - | - | CATKDSVSDTQYF | TGTGCCACCAAGGACAGTGTTTCAGATACGCAGTATTTT
TRBJ2-1 | TRBV5-5 | - | few | CASSYRAGNNEQFF | TGTGCCAGCAGCTACAGGGCGGGCAACAATGAGCAGTTCTTC
TRBJ1-2 | TRBV24-1 | - | - | CATSDGGRNYGYTF | TGTGCCACCAGTGACGGGGGACGGAACTATGGCTACACCTTC
TRBJ2-3 | TRBV7-6 | TRBD2 | once | CASSHAGVKDTQYF | TGTGCCAGCAGCCATGCGGGGGTTAAAGATACGCAGTATTTT
TRBJ2-2 | TRBV4-1 | - | - | CASSQVTVNTGELFF | TGCGCCAGCAGCCAAGTAACGGTAAACACCGGGGAGCTGTTTTTT
TRBJ2-2 | TRBV7-2 | TRBD1 | - | CASSPGQGWAGELFF | TGTGCCAGCAGCCCCGGACAGGGGTGGGCCGGGGAGCTGTTTTTT
TRBJ1-1 | TRBV21-1 | - | - | CASSKTPVENTEAFF | TGTGCCAGCAGCAAAACCCCGGTCGAGAACACTGAAGCTTTCTTT
TRBJ1-6 | TRBV27 | - | - | CASWRNNSPLHF | TGTGCCAGCTGGCGGAATAATTCACCCCTCCACTTT
TRBJ2-1 | TRBV29-1 | TRBD1 | few | CSVGDRVVNEQFF | TGCAGCGTTGGGGACAGGGTGGTAAATGAGCAGTTCTTC
TRBJ2-2 | TRBV30 | - | few | CAWSAVANTGELFF | TGTGCCTGGAGTGCAGTCGCGAACACCGGGGAGCTGTTTTTT